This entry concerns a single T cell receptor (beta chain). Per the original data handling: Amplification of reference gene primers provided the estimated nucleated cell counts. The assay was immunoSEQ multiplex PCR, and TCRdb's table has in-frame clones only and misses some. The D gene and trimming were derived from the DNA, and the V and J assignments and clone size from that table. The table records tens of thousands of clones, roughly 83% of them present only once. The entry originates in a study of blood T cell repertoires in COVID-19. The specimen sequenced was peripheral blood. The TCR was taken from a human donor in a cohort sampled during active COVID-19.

DNA of the CDR3: TGTGCCAGCTCACCAGCAAGGGGCGCGAACACCGGGGAGCTGTTTTTT. The encoded protein is CASSPARGANTGELFF. The J gene is TRBJ2-2, the V gene TRBV18; D is perhaps TRBD1 (5 bases). Deletions cut 2 bases from V and 0 bases from J, with 10 bases between. This CDR3 is built from 16 residues. CDR1 KGHSH and CDR2 LQKENI come from the germline V gene.